The 28 T cell receptor beta chains below were found in one sample sequenced in a study of memory CD4+ T cells and cytomegalovirus serostatus. The protocol was immunoSEQ multiplex PCR, while the TCRdb copy is restricted to in-frame clones and leaves out a portion. Here the sample spans about 82,000 clones, 65% to 85% being singletons. Single viable CD3+CD4+CD8-CD45RO+ cells were sorted as the memory CD4+ T cells. The sample comprised memory CD4+ T cells from blood. The receptors shown here come from an adult in good health and CMV-seronegative.

This chain joins TRBV6-5 and TRBJ2-2; 7 positions agree with TRBD1. The ends lost 2 bases at V and 3 bases at J; junction bases unmatched: 3. The germline CDR1 and CDR2 sequences are MNHEY and SVGAGI. The CDR3 is 15 residues long. In DNA form, the CDR3 reads TGTGCCAGCAGTTACAGGGGGCCGTACACCGGGGAGCTGTTTTTT. Amino acids: CASSYRGPYTGELFF.

The rearrangement uses TRBV5-4 and TRBJ2-7, with D possibly being TRBD2 (5 bases). Looked up from germline, CDR1 is SGHNT and CDR2 is YYREEE (reference sequence). The V and J ends lost 0 bases and 7 bases respectively, with 8 bases between them. There are 12 residues in the CDR3. CDR3 in DNA: TGTGCCAGCAGCTTGGTGTCGGGAGAGCAGTACTTC. Translated: CASSLVSGEQYF.

The rearrangement joins TRBV5-1 to TRBJ1-1; perhaps TRBD1 as D (6 bases). Looked up from germline, CDR1 is SGHRS and CDR2 is YFSETQ. V gave up 3 bases and J gave up 7 bases, with 13 bases separating them. CDR3 size: 13 residues. The CDR3: CASSSREGGEAFF. The CDR3 nucleotides are TGCGCCAGCAGCTCGCGGGAAGGGGGTGAAGCTTTCTTT.

This clone came up a few times. The V call is TRBV4-2, the J call TRBJ1-4; unclear D gene. The CDR3 totals 13 residues. Trimming stripped 4 bases from V and 8 bases from J, with 11 bases between. Per the germline V gene, CDR1 is LGHNA and CDR2 is YNFKEQ. Written as DNA, the CDR3 is TGTGCCAGCAGCCGGAAAATTCTAGAAAAACTGTTTTTT. It specifies CASSRKILEKLFF.

V gene TRBV5-6 combines with J gene TRBJ1-1; 9 bases agree with TRBD1. After removal of 4 bases from V and 4 bases from J, the junction contained 8 bases not matched to a gene. The CDR3 loop spans 15 amino acids. The germline CDR1 and CDR2 sequences are SGHDT and YYEEEE. CDR3 in DNA: TGTGCCAGCAGCCCCGGGACAGGGAGAATCACTGAAGCTTTCTTT. Its protein is CASSPGTGRITEAFF.

The V gene is TRBV7-9, the J gene TRBJ2-1; 7 bases agree with TRBD1. In germline, CDR1 is SEHNR, CDR2 FQNEAQ (reference sequence). This CDR3 spans 16 amino acids. V dropped 1 base and J dropped 7; count of bases not matched to a gene: 10. The CDR3 loop reads CASSLGTGGWVNEQFF. The DNA of the CDR3 is TGTGCCAGCAGCTTAGGGACAGGTGGCTGGGTAAATGAGCAGTTCTTC.

As to this clone: This is likely a read error, given that the CDR3 carries no conserved phenylalanine or tryptophan at its end. This rearrangement joins TRBV9 to TRBJ1-2, with D perhaps matching TRBD1 (6 bases). Per the germline V gene, CDR1 is SGDLS and CDR2 is YYNGEE. Trimming shortened V by 0 bases and J by 8 bases, and 14 bases separated the two germline ends. The CDR3 is made up of 14 amino acids. The chain's CDR3 is CASSVVLGAGGYTL. DNA for the CDR3: TGTGCCAGCAGCGTAGTTTTGGGGGCGGGAGGCTACACCCTC.

The chain couples TRBV5-4 to TRBJ1-4; 7 bases match TRBD1. The V and J ends lost 6 bases and 7 bases, in that order; junction bases with no gene match: 6. This CDR3 is built from 13 residues. Germline V lookup: CDR1 SGHNT, CDR2 YYREEE (reference sequence). The CDR3 DNA reads as TGTGCCAGCACCTTACAGGGGTCTGAAAAACTGTTTTTT. Its translation: CASTLQGSEKLFF.

DNA for the CDR3: TGTGCCAGCAGCCTACAGGGTCACTATGGCTACACCTTC. This codes for CASSLQGHYGYTF. This rearrangement joins TRBV5-5 to TRBJ1-2; possibly TRBD1 for D (6 bases). Germline lookup yields CDR1 SGHKS and CDR2 YYEKEE (reference sequence). This CDR3 is 13 amino acids long. The ends were cut back, 4 bases at V and 3 bases at J, with 10 bases in the middle.

V gene TRBV14 combines with J gene TRBJ2-3; D gene uncertain. The V gene's germline CDR1 is SGHDN and CDR2 FVKESK. This CDR3 region has 16 residues. Trimming took off 1 base at V and 3 bases at J, with 14 bases between the two ends. The CDR3 sequence is CASSQARVPRTDTQYF. DNA for the CDR3: TGTGCCAGCAGCCAAGCGAGAGTCCCCAGGACAGATACGCAGTATTTT.

This sequence joins TRBV7-9 and TRBJ2-3; 9 nucleotides align to TRBD2. In germline, CDR1 is SEHNR, CDR2 FQNEAQ (reference sequence). The CDR3 runs to 13 residues. V lost 10 bases and J lost 2; bases outside the gene matches: 4. As DNA, the CDR3 is TGTGCCACTACTAGCGGGTTCACAGATACGCAGTATTTT. It yields the protein CATTSGFTDTQYF.

V usage is TRBV18 and J usage is TRBJ2-2; either TRBD1 or TRBD2 may fit D (5 bases each). The germline V gene has CDR1 KGHSH and CDR2 LQKENI. V gave up 6 bases and J gave up 6 bases, with 14 bases separating them. The CDR3 has 14 amino acids. The CDR3 loop is CASSQNRDAGELFF. CDR3 DNA sequence: TGTGCCAGCTCCCAAAACCGGGACGCCGGGGAGCTGTTTTTT.

The V and J genes are TRBV7-8 and TRBJ2-1, with D possibly being TRBD2 (6 bases). The CDR3 contains 14 residues. Trimming shortened V by 3 bases and J by 6 bases, and 12 bases separated the two germline ends. Germline V gene sequence: CDR1 SGHVS, CDR2 FQNEAQ. CDR3 region: CASSFSTSSNEQFF. The CDR3, as DNA: TGTGCCAGCAGCTTCTCTACTAGCTCCAATGAGCAGTTCTTC.

This chain joins TRBV10-2 and TRBJ1-1; possibly TRBD1 for D (5 bases). V dropped 6 bases and J dropped 0 bases, with 11 bases sitting between them. The CDR3 length is 14 residues. Germline V gene sequence: CDR1 WSHSY, CDR2 SAAADI. CDR3 bases: TGCGCCAGCAGGGAGGGACCTATGAACACTGAAGCTTTCTTT. It encodes CASREGPMNTEAFF.

CDR3 sequence (DNA): TGTGCCATCAGGCCCCGGGACAGTGAAGCTTTCTTT. Encoded protein: CAIRPRDSEAFF. The V gene is TRBV10-3, the J gene TRBJ1-1; the match to TRBD1 covers 7 bases. Looked up from germline, CDR1 is ENHRY and CDR2 is SYGVKD. This CDR3 region has 12 residues. After removal of 6 bases from V and 7 bases from J, the junction contained 5 bases not matched to a gene.

J is TRBJ2-5 and V is TRBV7-9; D perhaps matches TRBD2 (6 bases). V was trimmed by 5 bases and J by 4 bases, leaving 17 bases between them. CDR3 length: 15 residues. Germline CDR1 reads SEHNR; CDR2 reads FQNEAQ (reference sequence). The CDR3 here is CASSAFGDSTETQYF. The DNA of the CDR3 is TGTGCCAGCAGCGCGTTCGGGGACTCCACAGAGACCCAGTACTTC.

This rearrangement joins TRBV4-1 to TRBJ2-1; 9 nucleotides agree with TRBD1. The CDR3 is made up of 17 amino acids. Unmatched junction bases numbered 11, after V lost 0 bases and J lost 8 bases. Germline V lookup: CDR1 MGHRA, CDR2 YSYEKL. The CDR3 protein is CASSQDSAGQGVYEQFF. The CDR3 nucleotides are TGCGCCAGCAGCCAAGACTCGGCGGGACAGGGTGTATATGAGCAGTTCTTC.

V and J are TRBV9 and TRBJ2-3, with 12 bases fitting TRBD2. The CDR3 is 16 residues long. In germline, CDR1 is SGDLS, CDR2 YYNGEE. Trimming cost V 2 bases and J 2 bases; bases outside gene matches: 3. CDR3 nucleotide sequence: TGTGCCAGCAGCGTCCGGACTAGCGGGGCCACAGATACGCAGTATTTT. Residues: CASSVRTSGATDTQYF.

This clone was counted a single time. The chain uses TRBV28 and TRBJ1-3, with 9 nucleotides matching TRBD1. The CDR3 extends over 16 amino acids. Germline V lookup: CDR1 MDHEN, CDR2 SYDVKM. J lost 5 bases, V lost 4 bases, and 9 bases had no gene match. The chain's CDR3 is CASSSPGGQGRNTIYF. CDR3 nucleotide sequence: TGTGCCAGCAGTTCACCCGGGGGACAGGGTAGAAACACCATATATTTT.

DNA of the CDR3: TGTGCCAGCAGCTCGGGACAGGGGGAGAACACTGAAGCTTTCTTT. Translation gives CASSSGQGENTEAFF. The chain is built from TRBV5-4 and TRBJ1-1; 11 nucleotides line up with TRBD1. CDR1 is SGHNT and CDR2 is YYREEE in the germline V gene (reference sequence). V dropped 3 bases and J dropped 1; count of bases not matched to a gene: 2. The CDR3 consists of 15 residues.

This sequence joins TRBV27 and TRBJ1-5; 7 bases agree with TRBD1. Trimming took 4 bases from V and 2 from J; bases not matched to a gene: 5. This CDR3 has 15 residues. Germline V gives CDR1 MNHEY, CDR2 SMNVEV (reference sequence). The CDR3 sequence is CASSSTGLGNQPQHF. DNA for the CDR3: TGTGCCAGCAGTTCGACAGGGCTGGGCAATCAGCCCCAGCATTTT.

This clone has a handful of counts. V is TRBV5-4 and J is TRBJ1-1, with 7 bases lining up with TRBD1. The CDR3 sequence is 14 residues long. V was pared by 4 bases and J by 1 base, with 4 bases of the junction left unmatched. Germline V lookup: CDR1 SGHNT, CDR2 YYREEE (reference sequence). The CDR3 sequence: CASSPGTENTEAFF. The CDR3 DNA follows: TGTGCCAGCAGCCCGGGGACAGAGAACACTGAAGCTTTCTTT.

V usage is TRBV28 and J usage is TRBJ1-2; tentatively, D is TRBD1 (6 bases). The germline V gene encodes CDR1 MDHEN and CDR2 SYDVKM. The CDR3 totals 15 residues. V shed 6 bases and J shed 6 bases, with 20 bases lying between them. This CDR3 is CASSRGVTGINGYTF. In DNA form, the CDR3 reads TGTGCCAGCAGCCGGGGGGTCACAGGGATAAATGGCTACACCTTC.

The chain has TRBV5-5 and TRBJ2-7; 8 bases are a match to TRBD1. The V and J ends lost 4 bases and 2 bases, in that order; junction bases with no gene match: 11. This CDR3 region has 16 residues. The germline V gene encodes CDR1 SGHKS and CDR2 YYEKEE (reference sequence). CDR3 in amino acids: CASSVGQVPLPYEQYF. The CDR3 nucleotides are TGTGCCAGCAGCGTGGGACAGGTGCCGTTACCCTACGAGCAGTACTTC.

The chain joins TRBV11-2 to TRBJ1-1; a possible D gene is TRBD1 (6 bases). In germline, CDR1 is SGHAT, CDR2 FQNNGV. V shed 5 bases and J shed 1 base, with 14 bases lying between them. The CDR3 sequence is 15 residues long. This CDR3 reads CASSTSRGRNTEAFF. In DNA, the CDR3 is TGTGCCAGCAGCACCTCCAGGGGCCGGAACACTGAAGCTTTCTTT.

This clone appeared a single time. The gene calls are TRBV7-9 and TRBJ1-3; unclear D gene. This CDR3 contains 14 residues. CDR1 is SEHNR, CDR2 FQNEAQ, per germline (reference sequence). V was cut by 2 bases and J by 0 bases, with 5 bases left in between. CDR3 loop: CASSLSFSGNTIYF. CDR3 sequence (DNA): TGTGCCAGCAGCTTATCTTTCTCTGGAAACACCATATATTTT.

The gene calls are TRBV6-6 and TRBJ2-3; TRBD2 aligns across 8 bases. Germline CDR1 MNHNY, CDR2 SVGAGI (reference sequence). The CDR3 spans 14 residues. J gave up 2 bases and V 8 bases, and 6 bases lay outside the gene matches. CDR3 in amino acids: CASGREGNTDTQYF. The CDR3 DNA reads TGTGCCAGCGGCCGGGAGGGGAACACAGATACGCAGTATTTT.

This clone was found once. J is TRBJ1-6 and V is TRBV30; D unresolved. The CDR3 contains 13 residues. The V gene lost 4 bases and the J gene lost 7 bases, with 11 bases spanning the gap. The germline V gene encodes CDR1 GTSNPN and CDR2 SVGIG (reference sequence). Here the CDR3 reads CAWIPPWNSPLHF. Here the CDR3 DNA reads TGTGCCTGGATCCCGCCGTGGAATTCACCCCTCCACTTT.